These T cell receptor beta chains were read from a single sample in a study of blood T cell repertoires in COVID-19. The data were produced by immunoSEQ multiplex PCR, yet TCRdb's version contains in-frame clones alone and is incomplete. The top ten hold under 8% of the sample, which has roughly 200,000 clones, 85% seen once. Sequenced sample: PBMCs or T cells enriched from blood (not recorded which). The receptors were gathered from a man aged 35 to 55 who had recovered from COVID-19. The conserved cysteine and the conserved F or W are not part of the CDR3 here. A D gene is named only where the DNA matches it firmly.

j_gene,d_gene,v_gene,CDR3aa
TRBJ2-5,TRBD1,TRBV5-1,ASSIAGTGVETQY
TRBJ1-4,-,TRBV30,ACLRGRGEKLF
TRBJ1-2,-,TRBV24-1,ATSAPEGRSGYT
TRBJ2-6,TRBD1,TRBV27,ASSHRQGETSGANVLT
TRBJ1-3,-,TRBV28,ASRVISGNTIY
TRBJ1-1,-,TRBV18,ASSTGAIEAF
TRBJ1-6,-,TRBV5-4,ASSLDLSASPLH
TRBJ2-3,-,TRBV28,ASSLQSTDTQY
TRBJ2-3,TRBD2,TRBV5-1,ASSLVRAGGPSTDTQY
TRBJ2-3,TRBD1,TRBV7-9,ASSRDRVPPDTQY
TRBJ1-1,-,TRBV11-3,ASSNSGEAF
TRBJ1-2,-,TRBV7-9,ASSLGGSLEDYGYT
TRBJ1-2,-,TRBV6-5,ASSYSAQPRGGYT
TRBJ1-5,TRBD1,TRBV19,ASMETGEWQPQH
TRBJ1-1,-,TRBV10-3,AISSTKGNLDTEAF
TRBJ1-5,TRBD1,TRBV27,ASSAGQFADQPQH
TRBJ2-1,-,TRBV11-3,ASSLRPDSSYNEQF
TRBJ1-5,-,TRBV9,ASSVGGSNQPQH
TRBJ2-7,TRBD1,TRBV19,ASSIGTGTYEQY
TRBJ1-1,-,TRBV14,ASSPYNTEAF
TRBJ2-3,TRBD2,TRBV5-4,ASSLYEAGGLDTQY
TRBJ2-7,-,TRBV28,ASIQLRGVSYEQY
TRBJ2-5,TRBD2,TRBV7-3,ASSPSGGKTQY
TRBJ2-3,TRBD2,TRBV7-9,AGIPGLAGGSTDTQY
TRBJ2-7,TRBD2,TRBV5-1,ASSEQRESEQY
TRBJ2-1,TRBD1,TRBV5-4,ASSLLFIGTASYNEQF
TRBJ2-3,-,TRBV9,ASSSLERDTQY
TRBJ2-7,-,TRBV28,ASSLGSLSSHEQY
TRBJ2-2,TRBD2,TRBV11-2,ASSLRRQGLAGAGELF
TRBJ1-2,-,TRBV6-2/TRBV6-3,ASSRGIEGYT
TRBJ2-3,-,TRBV7-3,ASSLSPSSGDTQY
TRBJ2-1,-,TRBV27,ASSQVVPRDTNNNEQF
TRBJ1-5,-,TRBV2,ASSDDTDQPQH
TRBJ1-1,-,TRBV11-2,ASSLVGSYNTEAF
TRBJ2-7,TRBD2,TRBV30,AWKQGGSYEQY
TRBJ2-7,TRBD1,TRBV9,ASSLGVDRATAQY